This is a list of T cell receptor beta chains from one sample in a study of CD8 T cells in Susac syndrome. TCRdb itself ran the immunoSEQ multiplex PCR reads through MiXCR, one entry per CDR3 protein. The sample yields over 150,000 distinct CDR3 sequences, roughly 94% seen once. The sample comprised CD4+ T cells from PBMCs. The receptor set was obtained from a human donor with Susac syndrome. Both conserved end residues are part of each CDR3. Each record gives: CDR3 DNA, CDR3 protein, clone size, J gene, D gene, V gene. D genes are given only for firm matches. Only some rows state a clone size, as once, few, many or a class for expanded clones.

CDR3nt: TGTGCCAGCAGTATTACCGGGACAGGGGTTTACGAGCAGTACTTC; CDR3aa: CASSITGTGVYEQYF; abundance: -; j_gene: TRBJ2-7; d_gene: TRBD1; v_gene: TRBV6-5
CDR3nt: TGTGCCAGCAGAGAAGCGGGGCCTTACAATGAGCAGTTCTTC; CDR3aa: CASREAGPYNEQFF; abundance: -; j_gene: TRBJ2-1; d_gene: TRBD2; v_gene: TRBV25-1
CDR3nt: TGCAGTGCTAGAGAAAGGGCCGTCACAGATACGCAGTATTTT; CDR3aa: CSARERAVTDTQYF; abundance: few; j_gene: TRBJ2-3; d_gene: -; v_gene: TRBV20-1
CDR3nt: TGTGCCAGCTGCAGGCCCAGGGCTACCTACGAGCAGTACTTC; CDR3aa: CASCRPRATYEQYF; abundance: -; j_gene: TRBJ2-7; d_gene: -; v_gene: TRBV6-2/TRBV6-3
CDR3nt: TGTGCCAGCGAGCTTATAACTAGCGGGAGGGACGAGCAGTACTTC; CDR3aa: CASELITSGRDEQYF; abundance: -; j_gene: TRBJ2-7; d_gene: TRBD2; v_gene: TRBV7-2
CDR3nt: TGTGCCAGCAGCTTGGAAGTCGGAGGGAGGGGCGAGCAGTACTTC; CDR3aa: CASSLEVGGRGEQYF; abundance: -; j_gene: TRBJ2-7; d_gene: TRBD2; v_gene: TRBV5-8
CDR3nt: TGCGCCAGCAGCCAATTTTCCATACAACGAGAGACCCAGTACTTC; CDR3aa: CASSQFSIQRETQYF; abundance: few; j_gene: TRBJ2-5; d_gene: -; v_gene: TRBV4-1
CDR3nt: TGTGCCAGCAGCGTAGGTCCCATGAATGAAAAACTGTTTTTT; CDR3aa: CASSVGPMNEKLFF; abundance: -; j_gene: TRBJ1-4; d_gene: -; v_gene: TRBV9
CDR3nt: TGTGCCAGCTCACAGGACAGGGAGTCTGAAGCTTTCTTT; CDR3aa: CASSQDRESEAFF; abundance: -; j_gene: TRBJ1-1; d_gene: TRBD1; v_gene: TRBV18
CDR3nt: TGCGCCAGCAGCCAGGGCCAGGGGGCCAACTATGGCTACACCTTC; CDR3aa: CASSQGQGANYGYTF; abundance: -; j_gene: TRBJ1-2; d_gene: TRBD1; v_gene: TRBV4-1
CDR3nt: TGTGCACGACGAGGGCTAGTTGAAAAACTGTTTTTT; CDR3aa: CARRGLVEKLFF; abundance: -; j_gene: TRBJ1-4; d_gene: -; v_gene: TRBV24-1
CDR3nt: TGCAGTGCTAGAGATGAGGTTAGCACTGAAGCTTTCTTT; CDR3aa: CSARDEVSTEAFF; abundance: -; j_gene: TRBJ1-1; d_gene: -; v_gene: TRBV20-1
CDR3nt: TGCAGTGCCTCTCCCCTCTTGGTGGTGGGGCCTGGGGCCAACGTCCTGACTTTC; CDR3aa: CSASPLLVVGPGANVLTF; abundance: -; j_gene: TRBJ2-6; d_gene: -; v_gene: TRBV20-1
CDR3nt: TGTGCCAGCAGCTTGTTCGCCTGGGAGAGTAGCGCAGATACGCAGTATTTT; CDR3aa: CASSLFAWESSADTQYF; abundance: once; j_gene: TRBJ2-3; d_gene: -; v_gene: TRBV5-6
CDR3nt: TGTGCCAGCAGCCCCTCGGGGGATTCCTACGAGCAGTACTTC; CDR3aa: CASSPSGDSYEQYF; abundance: once; j_gene: TRBJ2-7; d_gene: -; v_gene: TRBV3-1
CDR3nt: TGTGCCACCAGTAGCTCGTGGGAGCAAGAGACCCAGTACTTC; CDR3aa: CATSSSWEQETQYF; abundance: -; j_gene: TRBJ2-5; d_gene: -; v_gene: TRBV24-1
CDR3nt: TGTGCCAGCAGCTTTGGGTGGAATCAGCCCCAGCATTTT; CDR3aa: CASSFGWNQPQHF; abundance: -; j_gene: TRBJ1-5; d_gene: -; v_gene: TRBV7-9
CDR3nt: TGTGCCAGCAGCCAGGCGGGCCAGAGAACAGATACGCAGTATTTT; CDR3aa: CASSQAGQRTDTQYF; abundance: -; j_gene: TRBJ2-3; d_gene: -; v_gene: TRBV5-4
CDR3nt: TGTGCCAGCAGACCCTCCCCGGGCAGATATGGCTACACCTTC; CDR3aa: CASRPSPGRYGYTF; abundance: -; j_gene: TRBJ1-2; d_gene: -; v_gene: TRBV28
CDR3nt: TGTGCCAGCTACCGAAGCGGGAGGAGAGACGAGCAGTACTTC; CDR3aa: CASYRSGRRDEQYF; abundance: -; j_gene: TRBJ2-7; d_gene: TRBD2; v_gene: TRBV6-5
CDR3nt: TGCGCCAGCAGCCCAAGGACTAGCGGGGACGGGGAGACCCAGTACTTC; CDR3aa: CASSPRTSGDGETQYF; abundance: -; j_gene: TRBJ2-5; d_gene: TRBD2; v_gene: TRBV5-1
CDR3nt: TGTGCCAGCTCACTACGGACTAGCGGAAACACAGATACGCAGTATTTT; CDR3aa: CASSLRTSGNTDTQYF; abundance: -; j_gene: TRBJ2-3; d_gene: TRBD2; v_gene: TRBV18
CDR3nt: TGTGCCAGCAGCTACGACAGGGCTACAGAGACCCAGTACTTC; CDR3aa: CASSYDRATETQYF; abundance: -; j_gene: TRBJ2-5; d_gene: TRBD1; v_gene: TRBV7-2
CDR3nt: TGCGCCAGCAGCCCCGGACAGCTTGCGAACACCGGGGAGCTGTTTTTT; CDR3aa: CASSPGQLANTGELFF; abundance: -; j_gene: TRBJ2-2; d_gene: -; v_gene: TRBV4-1
CDR3nt: TGTGCCAGCAGCCAGACTAGACAAGAGACCCAGTACTTC; CDR3aa: CASSQTRQETQYF; abundance: -; j_gene: TRBJ2-5; d_gene: -; v_gene: TRBV14
CDR3nt: TGTGCCAGCAGCAGAAGGGTAGGAAGCACTGAAGCTTTCTTT; CDR3aa: CASSRRVGSTEAFF; abundance: -; j_gene: TRBJ1-1; d_gene: -; v_gene: TRBV27
CDR3nt: TGCAGTGCTAGGGGGGGACAAGAGACCCAGTACTTC; CDR3aa: CSARGGQETQYF; abundance: -; j_gene: TRBJ2-5; d_gene: -; v_gene: TRBV20-1
CDR3nt: TGTGCCAGCAGTTATCCGGGACAGGGGGCAGATACGCAGTATTTT; CDR3aa: CASSYPGQGADTQYF; abundance: -; j_gene: TRBJ2-3; d_gene: TRBD1; v_gene: TRBV6-5
CDR3nt: TGTGCCAGCAGTTGGGACTACCGCCAAGAGACCCAGTACTTC; CDR3aa: CASSWDYRQETQYF; abundance: -; j_gene: TRBJ2-5; d_gene: TRBD2; v_gene: TRBV6-5